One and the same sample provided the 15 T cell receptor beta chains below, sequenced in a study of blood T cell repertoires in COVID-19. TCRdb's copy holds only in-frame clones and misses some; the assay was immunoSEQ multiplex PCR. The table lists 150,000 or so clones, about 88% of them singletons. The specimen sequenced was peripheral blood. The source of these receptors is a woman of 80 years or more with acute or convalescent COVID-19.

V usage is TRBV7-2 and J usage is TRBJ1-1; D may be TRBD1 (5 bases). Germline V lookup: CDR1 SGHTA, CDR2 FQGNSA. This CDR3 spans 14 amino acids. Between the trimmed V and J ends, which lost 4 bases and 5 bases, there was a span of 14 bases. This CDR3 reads CASSWTLSSTEAFF. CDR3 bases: TGTGCCAGCAGCTGGACACTTTCGTCAACTGAAGCTTTCTTT.

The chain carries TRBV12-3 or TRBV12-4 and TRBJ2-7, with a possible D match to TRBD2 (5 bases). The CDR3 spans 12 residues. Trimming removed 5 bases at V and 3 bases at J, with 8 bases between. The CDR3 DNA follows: TGTGCCAGCAGTCGGGAAGGCTACGAGCAGTACTTC. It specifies CASSREGYEQYF.

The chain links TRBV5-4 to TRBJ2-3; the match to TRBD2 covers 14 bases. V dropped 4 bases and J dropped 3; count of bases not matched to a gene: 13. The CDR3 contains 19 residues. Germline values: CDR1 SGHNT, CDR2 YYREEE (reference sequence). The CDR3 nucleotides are TGTGCCAGCAGCCCAACGGGGACTAGCGGGAGTAAGGGAACAGATACGCAGTATTTT. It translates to CASSPTGTSGSKGTDTQYF.

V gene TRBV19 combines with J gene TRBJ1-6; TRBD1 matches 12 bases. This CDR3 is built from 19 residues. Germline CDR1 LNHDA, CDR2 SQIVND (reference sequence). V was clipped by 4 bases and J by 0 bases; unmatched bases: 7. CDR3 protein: CASSRGTGGIASYNSPLHF. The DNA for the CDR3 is TGTGCCAGTAGTAGGGGGACAGGGGGCATTGCCTCCTATAATTCACCCCTCCACTTT.

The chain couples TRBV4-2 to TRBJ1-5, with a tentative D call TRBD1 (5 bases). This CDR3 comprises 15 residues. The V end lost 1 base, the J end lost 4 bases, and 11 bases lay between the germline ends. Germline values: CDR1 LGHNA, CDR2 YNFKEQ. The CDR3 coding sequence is TGTGCCAGCAGCCAAGCGAGCAGGGATAATCAGCCCCAGCATTTT. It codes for CASSQASRDNQPQHF.

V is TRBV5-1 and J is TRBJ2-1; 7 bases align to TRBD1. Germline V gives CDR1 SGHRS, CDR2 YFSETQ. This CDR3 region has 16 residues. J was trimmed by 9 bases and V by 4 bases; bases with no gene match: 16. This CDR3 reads CASSTRTGLIRGEQFF. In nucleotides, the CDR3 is TGCGCCAGCAGCACCCGGACAGGTTTAATCCGGGGTGAGCAGTTCTTC.

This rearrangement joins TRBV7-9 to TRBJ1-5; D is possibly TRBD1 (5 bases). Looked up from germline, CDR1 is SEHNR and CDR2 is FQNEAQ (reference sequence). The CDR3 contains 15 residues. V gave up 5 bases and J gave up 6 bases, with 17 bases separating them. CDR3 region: CASSPTGVALQPQHF. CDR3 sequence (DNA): TGTGCCAGCAGCCCGACGGGGGTAGCCCTTCAGCCCCAGCATTTT.

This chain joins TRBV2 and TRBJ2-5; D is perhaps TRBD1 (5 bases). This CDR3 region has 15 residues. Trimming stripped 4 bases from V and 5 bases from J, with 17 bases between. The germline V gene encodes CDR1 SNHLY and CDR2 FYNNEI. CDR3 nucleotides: TGTGCCAGCAGTGTCCGGGCAGGGTTCGGCGAGACCCAGTACTTC. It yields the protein CASSVRAGFGETQYF.

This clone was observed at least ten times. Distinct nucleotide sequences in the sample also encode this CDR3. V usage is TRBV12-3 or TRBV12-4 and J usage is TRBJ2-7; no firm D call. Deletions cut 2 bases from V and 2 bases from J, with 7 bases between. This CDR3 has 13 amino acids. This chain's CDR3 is CASSLTDTYEQYF. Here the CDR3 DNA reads TGTGCCAGCAGTTTAACAGATACCTACGAGCAGTACTTC.

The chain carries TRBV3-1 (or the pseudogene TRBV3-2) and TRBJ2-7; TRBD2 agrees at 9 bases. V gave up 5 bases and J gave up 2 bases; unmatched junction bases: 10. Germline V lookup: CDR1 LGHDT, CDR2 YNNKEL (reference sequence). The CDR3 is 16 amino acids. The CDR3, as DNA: TGTGCCAGCAGCTCCCGTAGCGGGAGAGGAACCTACGAGCAGTACTTC. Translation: CASSSRSGRGTYEQYF.

The DNA of the CDR3 is TGTGCCAGCAGCCAGATAACGGGGAACACTGAAGCTTTCTTT. Protein sequence: CASSQITGNTEAFF. The V and J genes are TRBV7-9 and TRBJ1-1; D gene ambiguous. From germline, CDR1 is SEHNR and CDR2 FQNEAQ (reference sequence). This CDR3 spans 14 amino acids. V lost 5 bases and J 1 base, leaving 11 bases between the germline ends.

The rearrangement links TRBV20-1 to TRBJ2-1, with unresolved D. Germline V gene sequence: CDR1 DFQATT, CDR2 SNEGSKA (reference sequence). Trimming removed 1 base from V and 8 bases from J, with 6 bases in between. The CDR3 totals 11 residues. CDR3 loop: CSARGLDEQFF. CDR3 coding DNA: TGCAGTGCTAGAGGGCTGGATGAGCAGTTCTTC.

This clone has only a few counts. The CDR3 DNA is TGCGCCAGCAGCTGGGCACTAGGCGAGCAGTACTTC. Translated, it gives CASSWALGEQYF. The chain uses TRBV5-1 and TRBJ2-7, with D perhaps TRBD2 (5 bases). Germline CDR1 SGHRS, CDR2 YFSETQ. The CDR3 has 12 residues. Trimming pared 3 bases from V and 6 bases from J, leaving 10 bases between.

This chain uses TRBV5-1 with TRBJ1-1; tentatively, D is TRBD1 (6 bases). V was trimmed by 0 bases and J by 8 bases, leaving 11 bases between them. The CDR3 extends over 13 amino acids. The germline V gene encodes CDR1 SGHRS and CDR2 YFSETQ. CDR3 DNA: TGCGCCAGCAGCTTGGTTGGGGGCCTCGAAGCTTTCTTT. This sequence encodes CASSLVGGLEAFF.

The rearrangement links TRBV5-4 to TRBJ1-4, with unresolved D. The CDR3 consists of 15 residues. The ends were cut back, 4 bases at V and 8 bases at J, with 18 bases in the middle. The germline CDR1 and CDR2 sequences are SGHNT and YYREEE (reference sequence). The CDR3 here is CASSAGGFGKEKLFF. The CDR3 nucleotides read TGTGCCAGCAGCGCGGGCGGGTTTGGGAAGGAAAAACTGTTTTTT.